This T cell receptor (beta chain) was documented in a study of blood T cell repertoires in COVID-19. The sample holds a few counts of this clone. Libraries were prepared by immunoSEQ multiplex PCR; TCRdb keeps only in-frame clonotypes and omits some of them. The sample holds approximately 250,000 clones; around 83% are singletons and the top ten take more than 1.5%. V dropped 2 bases and J dropped 6 bases, with 13 bases sitting between them. The CDR3 extends over 14 amino acids. The germline V gene has CDR1 SEHNR and CDR2 FQNEAQ (reference sequence). The sequence came from a woman aged 40 to 55 who had recovered from COVID-19. The chain uses TRBV7-9 and TRBJ1-1; no definite D call. Material: peripheral blood. The CDR3, as DNA: TGTGCCAGCAGCTTAAAGTATGGAGACCCTGAAGCTTTCTTT. Protein sequence: CASSLKYGDPEAFF.